A single sample gave rise to the 20 T cell receptor beta chains below, sequenced in a study of identical twins. MiXCR, run by TCRdb on the 5' RACE reads, gives a single entry per CDR3 protein. The table lists roughly 770,000 distinct CDR3 sequences, 18% of them singletons. These data also featured in a second study, about T cells expressing NK-cell markers.

Sequenced material: PBMCs. The receptors were gathered from a woman in her late teens or twenties in good health.

The V and J genes are TRBV7-2 and TRBJ2-4; TRBD2 is a possible D gene (6 bases). The CDR3 contains 14 residues. CDR1 and CDR2 (germline): SGHTA, FQGNSA. V was trimmed by 5 bases and J by 9 bases, leaving 17 bases between them. The CDR3, as DNA: TGTGCCAGCAGCCCCGGGAGCTTGGATCTCATTCAGTACTTC. Encoded protein: CASSPGSLDLIQYF.

V is TRBV18 and J is TRBJ1-2; D possibly corresponds to TRBD1 (6 bases). Germline V CDR1 and CDR2: KGHSH, LQKENI. Trimming removed 3 bases at V and 6 bases at J, with 11 bases between. The CDR3 covers 13 residues. DNA for the CDR3: TGTGCCAGCTCACCGAACAGGGACGATGGCTACACCTTC. It specifies CASSPNRDDGYTF.

Only a few counts were recorded for this clonotype. The rearrangement joins TRBV7-3 to TRBJ1-1; perhaps TRBD1 as D (5 bases). The ends were cut back, 5 bases at V and 3 bases at J, with 13 bases in the middle. There are 14 residues in the CDR3. Germline V gene sequence: CDR1 SGHTA, CDR2 FQGTGA. The CDR3 nucleotides read TGTGCCAGCAGCATGACCGACAGTTACACTGAAGCTTTCTTT. This encodes CASSMTDSYTEAFF. Variable domain in full (rest from reference TRBV7-3 and TRBJ1-1): GAGVSQTPSNKVTEKGKYVELRCDPISGHTALYWYRQSLGQGPEFLIYFQGTGAADDSGLPNDRFFAVRPEGSVSTLKIQRTERGDSAVYLCASSMTDSYTEAFFGQGTRLTVV.

V and J are TRBV11-1 and TRBJ1-6; no firm D call. The germline V and J ends were trimmed by 0 bases and 7 bases, with 22 bases remaining between them. Per germline, CDR1 SGHAT and CDR2 FQDESV (reference sequence). The CDR3 covers 19 residues. The CDR3 here is CASSLAKGSTPGVNSPLHF. CDR3 DNA: TGTGCCAGCAGCTTAGCCAAAGGATCGACGCCAGGAGTCAATTCACCCCTCCACTTT.

V usage is TRBV18 and J usage is TRBJ2-6, with D uncertain. The CDR3 covers 16 residues. Trimming shortened V by 2 bases and J by 4 bases, and 12 bases separated the two germline ends. The germline gives CDR1 KGHSH, CDR2 LQKENI. The CDR3 region is CASSPTLGSGANVLTF. In DNA form, the CDR3 reads TGTGCCAGCTCACCAACCTTGGGTTCCGGGGCCAACGTCCTGACTTTC.

Only a few counts were recorded for this clonotype. The V gene is TRBV12-3 or TRBV12-4, the J gene TRBJ2-2; D is possibly TRBD2 (5 bases). Between the trimmed V and J ends, which lost 3 bases and 4 bases, there was a span of 12 bases. The CDR3 spans 15 residues. The CDR3 coding sequence is TGTGCCAGCAGTTTTCTTGGGAGTCTCACCGGGGAGCTGTTTTTT. It encodes CASSFLGSLTGELFF.

The chain couples TRBV20-1 to TRBJ1-5, with D possibly matching TRBD1 (6 bases). The length of the CDR3 is 13 residues. V lost 2 bases, J lost 4 bases, and 9 bases lay in between. Per germline, CDR1 DFQATT and CDR2 SNEGSKA (reference sequence). The CDR3 DNA follows: TGCAGTGCTAGATTGGGGGCTAATCAGCCCCAGCATTTT. Translated: CSARLGANQPQHF.

The CDR3 DNA sequence: TGTGCCAGCAGCTTAGATTGGGCGGGTTCGGGAGAGACCCAGTACTTC. It specifies CASSLDWAGSGETQYF. This chain links TRBV11-2 with TRBJ2-5; D is possibly TRBD2 (5 bases). Germline CDR1 reads SGHAT; CDR2 reads FQNNGV. CDR3 length equals 16 residues. Trimming took off 0 bases at V and 4 bases at J, with 15 bases between the two ends.

This chain links TRBV30 with TRBJ2-6, with a weak D call TRBD1 (5 bases). Trimming pared 0 bases from V and 1 base from J, leaving 7 bases between. The CDR3 is made up of 15 amino acids. Germline V gene sequence: CDR1 GTSNPN, CDR2 SVGIG (reference sequence). CDR3 residues: CAWSVPGSGANVLTF. The CDR3, as DNA: TGTGCCTGGAGTGTACCAGGGTCTGGGGCCAACGTCCTGACTTTC.

This chain uses TRBV20-1 with TRBJ2-7; TRBD2 might be the D (5 bases). V was clipped by 3 bases and J by 2 bases, with 14 bases between them. In germline, CDR1 is DFQATT, CDR2 SNEGSKA (reference sequence). This CDR3 region has 14 residues. DNA for the CDR3: TGCAGTGCTAGTGGAGGCGGCCGGCCCTACGAGCAGTACTTC. Its protein product is CSASGGGRPYEQYF.

This clonotype was counted between two and nine times. This chain joins TRBV19 and TRBJ2-2; 8 bases agree with TRBD2. J was trimmed by 4 bases and V by 7 bases; bases with no gene match: 5. The CDR3 contains 14 residues. Germline V gene sequence: CDR1 LNHDA, CDR2 SQIVND (reference sequence). The CDR3 spells CASNNAGGTGELFF. DNA for the CDR3: TGTGCCAGTAATAATGCGGGGGGCACCGGGGAGCTGTTTTTT.

Of note for this clonotype: No DNA is shown, since the ends of the CDR3 on it are uncertain; the CDR3 is the one TCRdb lists. The V call is TRBV5-1, the J call TRBJ2-2. Per the germline V gene, CDR1 is SGHRS and CDR2 is YFSETQ. The length of the CDR3 is 15 amino acids, counting both ends. The CDR3 sequence: CASSFQVSYTGELFF.

This clonotype was picked up a small number of times. The chain joins TRBV20-1 to TRBJ2-1, with 13 bases matching TRBD2. CDR3 size: 13 residues. J gave up 12 bases and V 5 bases, and 7 bases lay outside the gene matches. The germline V gene encodes CDR1 DFQATT and CDR2 SNEGSKA (reference sequence). Here the CDR3 reads CSASRTSGGWQFF. In DNA, the CDR3 is TGCAGTGCTTCTCGGACTAGCGGGGGATGGCAGTTCTTC.

This clonotype has more than one count but fewer than ten. The chain carries TRBV6-2 or TRBV6-3 and TRBJ1-1, with 8 bases identical to TRBD1. The CDR3 has 14 amino acids. The germline CDR1 and CDR2 sequences are MNHEY and SVGEGT. Losses at the gene ends were 10 bases for V and 4 bases for J; bases not matched to a gene: 11. The CDR3 DNA reads TGTGCCATCGCTGACAGGGGAGGGCCCACTGAAGCTTTCTTT. Translating it yields CAIADRGGPTEAFF.

At least ten counts were recorded for this clonotype. This chain uses TRBV10-2 with TRBJ2-3, with TRBD2 identical over 7 bases. This CDR3 comprises 14 residues. The junction had 5 bases not matched to a gene; V was cut back by 7 bases and J by 1 base. The germline V gene has CDR1 WSHSY and CDR2 SAAADI. In nucleotides, the CDR3 is TGCGCCAGCACCCTTGGGGGGGGCACAGATACGCAGTATTTT. It codes for CASTLGGGTDTQYF.

The genes are TRBV9 and TRBJ1-5; D gene unclear. CDR1 is SGDLS, CDR2 YYNGEE, per germline. The CDR3 runs 15 residues. V dropped 0 bases and J dropped 3 bases, with 10 bases sitting between them. This CDR3 is CASSVGGRDNQPQHF. CDR3 DNA: TGTGCCAGCAGCGTAGGAGGACGGGACAATCAGCCCCAGCATTTT. The whole variable domain, filled in from reference TRBV9 and TRBJ1-5, reads DSGVTQTPKHLITATGQRVTLRCSPRSGDLSVYWYQQSLDQGLQFLIQYYNGEERAKGNILERFSAQQFPDLHSELNLSSLELGDSALYFCASSVGGRDNQPQHFGDGTRLSIL.

The V gene is TRBV6-2 or TRBV6-3, the J gene TRBJ2-3; TRBD2 matches 7 bases. After removal of 6 bases from V and 5 bases from J, the junction contained 8 bases not matched to a gene. There are 14 residues in the CDR3. The germline V gene encodes CDR1 MNHEY and CDR2 SVGEGT. Here the CDR3 reads CASRVREVIDTQYF. The CDR3 DNA reads TGTGCCAGCAGAGTACGGGAGGTGATAGATACGCAGTATTTT.

This clonotype was recorded a few times. V is TRBV6-2 or TRBV6-3 and J is TRBJ2-3; a weak D match, TRBD2 (5 bases). Germline values: CDR1 MNHEY, CDR2 SVGEGT. CDR3 length: 12 amino acids. Trimming pared 8 bases from V and 3 bases from J, leaving 9 bases between. The CDR3 loop is CASSGITDTQYF. The CDR3 DNA reads as TGTGCCAGCTCCGGGATAACAGATACGCAGTATTTT.

This clonotype was detected only a few times. The chain uses TRBV12-3 or TRBV12-4 and TRBJ2-3; D is unclear. Trimming pared 1 base from V and 3 bases from J, leaving 8 bases between. This CDR3 has 14 residues. DNA of the CDR3: TGTGCCAGCAGTTTAGGTCCCCAGACAGATACGCAGTATTTT. Translating gives CASSLGPQTDTQYF.

At least ten counts were recorded for this clonotype. The DNA of the CDR3 is TGTGCCAGCACCCGGGAATCTTATGGCTACACCTTC. This encodes CASTRESYGYTF. This chain uses TRBV12-3 or TRBV12-4 with TRBJ1-2; D remains ambiguous. The CDR3 sequence is 12 residues long. Between the trimmed V and J ends, which lost 7 bases and 5 bases, there was a span of 11 bases.